The rows below give T cell receptor beta chains drawn from one sample of a study of PD-1 blockade in classical Hodgkin lymphoma. The protocol was immunoSEQ multiplex PCR, while the TCRdb copy is restricted to in-frame clones and leaves out a portion. The repertoire holds 29,000 or so clones, with 80% to 90% as singletons. This specimen was CD4+ T cells from blood, taken before the fourth cycle of nivolumab. Every receptor here comes from a human donor with classical Hodgkin lymphoma. The CDR3 runs from the conserved cysteine through the conserved F or W. A D gene is named only where the DNA matches it firmly. Clone size is stated in some rows and not others, as once, few, many or a class when expanded.

size | D | J | V | DNA | CDR3
NA | TRBD2 | TRBJ2-3 | TRBV5-1 | TGCGCCAGCAGCTTGGTTCTCGGGGGGGCCTTCACGCAGTATTTT | CASSLVLGGAFTQYF
NA | TRBD1 | TRBJ2-6 | TRBV28 | TGTGCCAGCAATACCGGGACAGTCCACTCTGGGGCCAACGTCCTGACTTTC | CASNTGTVHSGANVLTF
NA | NA | TRBJ2-2 | TRBV6-5 | TGTGCCAGCAGCTCCTTGGGGGGGAACACCGGGGAGCTGTTTTTT | CASSSLGGNTGELFF
NA | TRBD1 | TRBJ1-2 | TRBV5-4 | TGTGCCAGCAGCTTCGGGGCGGGGACAGTTGGCTACACCTTC | CASSFGAGTVGYTF
NA | NA | TRBJ1-1 | TRBV5-1 | TGCGCCAGCAGCCAGGATAGAGGGGTTCAAGCTTTCTTT | CASSQDRGVQAFF
few | TRBD1 | TRBJ1-2 | TRBV6-1 | TGTGCCAGCATTCTACAGGGGGCGAATAATGGCTACACCTTC | CASILQGANNGYTF
once | TRBD1 | TRBJ1-4 | TRBV6-5 | TGTGCCAGCAGTTTCATGACAGGGGGCTATGAAAAACTGTTTTTT | CASSFMTGGYEKLFF
NA | TRBD1 | TRBJ2-7 | TRBV25-1 | TGTGCCAGCAGCTACCCGAACCGGGACAGGGGGACCTACGAGCAGTACTTC | CASSYPNRDRGTYEQYF
NA | NA | TRBJ1-4 | TRBV5-1 | TGCGCCAGCAGCTTTATGGGTAATGAAAAACTGTTTTTT | CASSFMGNEKLFF
NA | TRBD1 | TRBJ1-4 | TRBV2 | TGTGCCAGCACCAGCTCGACAGGGTTTTGGGAAAAACTGTTTTTT | CASTSSTGFWEKLFF
NA | TRBD1 | TRBJ2-7 | TRBV5-1 | TGCGCCAGCAGCCTCCCTACAGGGGTCGAGCAGTACTTC | CASSLPTGVEQYF